These T cell receptor beta chains were read from a single sample in a study of cytomegalovirus exposure and HLA in healthy donors. Generated by immunoSEQ multiplex PCR, the TCRdb table keeps only in-frame clones and is missing some. Of around 85,000 clones in the sample, around 80% were seen once. The sequenced sample consisted of PBMCs. The receptor source for this set is a male donor in good health and CMV-seronegative. Each CDR3 is given with its conserved first and last residue. The order of the fields is clone size, CDR3 length, J gene, V gene, D gene, CDR3 DNA, CDR3 protein. The D gene is left open where the match is weak. Clone size is given for some rows only: seen once, a few or many times, or a class if the clone is expanded.

few	12	TRBJ1-1	TRBV2	TRBD1	TGTGCCAGCCGGGACAGGTACACTGAAGCTTTCTTT	CASRDRYTEAFF
NA	14	TRBJ2-5	TRBV19	TRBD2	TGTGCCAGTAGGAGCGGGAGGGCCGGGGAGACCCAGTACTTC	CASRSGRAGETQYF
NA	12	TRBJ2-6	TRBV29-1	NA	TGCAGCGTTGATACTGGGGCCAACGTCCCGACTTTC	CSVDTGANVPTF
NA	13	TRBJ2-7	TRBV13	NA	TGTGCCAGCAGCCGGGAAACGTCTCGCGAGCAGTACTTC	CASSRETSREQYF
NA	17	TRBJ2-5	TRBV7-9	NA	TGTGCCAGCAGCTTAGCCCTCGGTCAGGGGTTCCAAGAGACCCAGTACTTC	CASSLALGQGFQETQYF
NA	15	TRBJ1-3	TRBV19	NA	TGTGCCAGTAGTATCACAGGTTCCTCTGGAAACACCATATATTTT	CASSITGSSGNTIYF
once	14	TRBJ1-5	TRBV7-2	NA	TGTGCCAGCAGCTTAGCGACTGCGAATCAGCCCCAGCATTTT	CASSLATANQPQHF
NA	13	TRBJ2-7	TRBV28	NA	TGTGCCAGCACGGCCGGGGATTCCTACGAGCAGTACTTC	CASTAGDSYEQYF
NA	14	TRBJ1-1	TRBV6-5	TRBD1	TGTGCCAGCAGTTACGGGACAGCAAACACTGAAGCTTTCTTT	CASSYGTANTEAFF
NA	13	TRBJ1-2	TRBV30	NA	TGTGCCTGGAGTACTCGGGAATTCTATGGCTACACCTTC	CAWSTREFYGYTF
few	16	TRBJ2-6	TRBV4-1	NA	TGCGCCAGCAGCCAAGAGATCAGCTCTGGGGCCAACGTCCTGACTTTC	CASSQEISSGANVLTF
NA	14	TRBJ1-2	TRBV19	NA	TGTGCCAGTATTGGGGCGGCCACTAACTATGGCTACACCTTC	CASIGAATNYGYTF
NA	15	TRBJ2-1	TRBV15	TRBD2	TGTGCCACCAGTAGACCCGGGACTAGAGTGAATGAGCAGTTCTTC	CATSRPGTRVNEQFF
NA	14	TRBJ2-7	TRBV6-6	TRBD1	TGTGCCAGCAGTGCGGACAGGGCCTCCTACGAGCAGTACTTC	CASSADRASYEQYF
NA	12	TRBJ2-1	TRBV9	NA	TGTGCCAGCAGCGTAGTCGAGGGACACCCGTTCTTC	CASSVVEGHPFF
once	15	TRBJ2-7	TRBV6-1	TRBD1	TGTGCCAGCAGTGAAGCGACAGGGCTCGGGTACGAGCAGTACTTC	CASSEATGLGYEQYF